This entry features one T cell receptor beta chain sequence. The antigen remains unidentified. This record belongs to a study of T cells in Graves' hyperthyroidism and ophthalmopathy. Study-level background: Peripheral blood was obtained at initial diagnosis, preceding any treatment. Regarding the study as a whole: Ophthalmopathy could be told apart from stable hyperthyroidism with a 13 V-J model. Blood also showed most of the thyroid clonotypes that were expanded above 0.001.

Graves' hyperthyroidism showing no ophthalmopathy progression within 18 months was considered stable. The CDR3 covers 17 residues. Trimming cost V 6 bases and J 3 bases; bases outside gene matches: 14. Germline V gene sequence: CDR1 SEHNR, CDR2 FQNEAQ (reference sequence). There were TCR beta CDR3 regions amplified from RNA transcripts. The HTBI primer set served for first-round RT-PCR of the TCR CDR3. TCRdb recomputed calls from the multiplex PCR reads with MiXCR, one row per CDR3 protein. The table lists about 360,000 distinct CDR3 sequences, approximately 13% of them singletons. The chain is built from TRBV7-9 and TRBJ2-3; 8 bases are shared with TRBD2. The receptor was derived from a woman younger than 35 with Graves' hyperthyroidism. Sequenced material: blood. The CDR3 region is CASSSGTSQEKTDTQYF. The CDR3 DNA reads as TGTGCCAGCAGTTCCGGGACTAGTCAAGAGAAGACAGATACGCAGTATTTT. Complete variable domain (other parts from reference TRBV7-9 and TRBJ2-3): DTGVSQNPRHKITKRGQNVTFRCDPISEHNRLYWYRQTLGQGPEFLTYFQNEAQLEKSRLLSDRFSAERPKGSFSTLEIQRTEQGDSAMYLCASSSGTSQEKTDTQYFGPGTRLTVL.